This T cell receptor beta chain is drawn from a study of T cells in Graves' hyperthyroidism and ophthalmopathy. General observations from the study: Most thyroid clonotypes with frequency above 0.001 were detected in blood.

A word on this clonotype: Antigen: not known.

The CDR3 contains 14 residues. From germline, CDR1 is KGHSH and CDR2 LQKENI. V lost 7 bases and J lost 13; bases outside the gene matches: 9. It was RNA transcripts that yielded the amplified TCR beta CDR3 regions. HTBI primers were the set used in a first-round RT-PCR of the TCR CDR3. TCRdb used MiXCR to reprocess the multiplex PCR reads, holding one entry per CDR3 protein. The sample has approximately 210,000 distinct CDR3 sequences; under 20% are singletons. For Graves' hyperthyroidism to be stable, ophthalmopathy could not progress within 18 months. Exclusion criteria comprised uncontrolled infection, other autoimmune disease, pregnancy or lactation.

The sequence came from a man between 45 and 60 years old with Graves' hyperthyroidism. This chain links TRBV18 with TRBJ2-1, with TRBD2 identical over 14 bases. Sequenced sample: blood. DNA for the CDR3: TGTGCCAGCTGGCCGGGACTAGCGGGAGTTGAACAGTTCTTC. This codes for CASWPGLAGVEQFF.